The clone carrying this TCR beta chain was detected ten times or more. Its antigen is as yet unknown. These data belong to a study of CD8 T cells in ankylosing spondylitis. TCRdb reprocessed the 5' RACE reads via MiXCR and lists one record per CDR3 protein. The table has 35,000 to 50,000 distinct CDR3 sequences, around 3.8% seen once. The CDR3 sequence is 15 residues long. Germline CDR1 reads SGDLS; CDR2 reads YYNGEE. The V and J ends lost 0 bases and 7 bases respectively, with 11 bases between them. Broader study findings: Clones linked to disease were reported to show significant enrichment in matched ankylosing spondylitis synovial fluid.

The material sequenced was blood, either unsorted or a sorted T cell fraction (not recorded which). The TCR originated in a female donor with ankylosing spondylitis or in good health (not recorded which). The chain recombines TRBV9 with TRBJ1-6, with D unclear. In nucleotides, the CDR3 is TGTGCCAGCAGCGTAGATCCGGATACCAATTCACCCCTCCACTTT. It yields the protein CASSVDPDTNSPLHF.